This is a list of T cell receptor beta chains from one sample in a study of blood T cell repertoires in COVID-19. Assay used: immunoSEQ multiplex PCR; TCRdb lists only in-frame clones, some missing. The top ten hold 1.2% of the sample, which has around 370,000 clones, 88% seen once. Sequencing was done on a sample of PBMCs or T cells enriched from blood (not recorded which). The receptors were sampled from a woman younger than 30 who had recovered from COVID-19. CDR3s include the opening cysteine and the closing phenylalanine or tryptophan. The order of the fields is D gene, clone size, V gene, J gene, CDR3 DNA, CDR3 protein. D genes are given only for firm matches. The size field is filled for only some rows; it gives once, few, many or a size class.

D: TRBD2
size: .
V: TRBV27
J: TRBJ2-5
DNA: TGTGCCAGCAGTTTATCGGGGAGGGCAGCTCAAGAGACCCAGTACTTC
CDR3: CASSLSGRAAQETQYF

D: TRBD1
size: .
V: TRBV15
J: TRBJ2-1
DNA: TGTGCCACCAGCATGCGACAGGGGGGCCTCAATGAGCAGTTCTTC
CDR3: CATSMRQGGLNEQFF

D: TRBD1
size: .
V: TRBV9
J: TRBJ1-1
DNA: TGTGCCAGCAGCGAGGGGACAGGGGGAGGTGAAGCTTTCTTT
CDR3: CASSEGTGGGEAFF

D: .
size: .
V: TRBV7-9
J: TRBJ1-4
DNA: TGTGCCAGCAGGCACGACACCAGGAATGAAAAACTGTTTTTT
CDR3: CASRHDTRNEKLFF

D: .
size: .
V: TRBV10-3
J: TRBJ1-6
DNA: TGTGCCATCAGTGAGTCCTTTTTACAGGGTGGGATATATTCACCCCTCCACTTT
CDR3: CAISESFLQGGIYSPLHF

D: .
size: .
V: TRBV18
J: TRBJ1-1
DNA: TGTGCCAGCTCACCCCGGAGGGAGGCGAACACTGAAGCTTTCTTT
CDR3: CASSPRREANTEAFF

D: TRBD1
size: .
V: TRBV7-9
J: TRBJ1-4
DNA: TGTGCCAGCAGCTCCCAGCCGGGACAGCCGGTTTCGGAGGCCGGAAAACTGTTTTTT
CDR3: CASSSQPGQPVSEAGKLFF

D: .
size: once
V: TRBV19
J: TRBJ1-1
DNA: TGTGCCACTAACAGTTACGGTAACACTGAAGCTTTCTTT
CDR3: CATNSYGNTEAFF

D: .
size: .
V: TRBV2
J: TRBJ1-5
DNA: TGTGCCAGCAGTGAAGATCAGGGGTATAGCAATCAGCCCCAGCATTTT
CDR3: CASSEDQGYSNQPQHF

D: .
size: .
V: TRBV24-1
J: TRBJ1-2
DNA: TGTGCCACCAGTGATTTTAGCATCCGCACAGGGAACTATGGCTACACCTTC
CDR3: CATSDFSIRTGNYGYTF

D: .
size: .
V: TRBV6-2/TRBV6-3
J: TRBJ2-3
DNA: TGTGCCAGCAGTTACTCGAAAGAGAGATGGAGGGCGACCAGCACAGATACGCAGTATTTT
CDR3: CASSYSKERWRATSTDTQYF

D: .
size: .
V: TRBV30
J: TRBJ1-5
DNA: TGTGCCTGGAGTGCGGGGGGGAGGACCCCCAATCAGCCCCAGCATTTT
CDR3: CAWSAGGRTPNQPQHF

D: .
size: .
V: TRBV5-1
J: TRBJ1-6
DNA: TGCGCCAGCAGCTTGAACAGGGCTGATTCACCCCTCCACTTT
CDR3: CASSLNRADSPLHF

D: .
size: few
V: TRBV2
J: TRBJ2-3
DNA: TGTGCCAGCAGTGTTTCATCCCCCCAGGGGGGTACGCAGTATTTT
CDR3: CASSVSSPQGGTQYF

D: .
size: .
V: TRBV7-9
J: TRBJ2-4
DNA: TGTGCCAGCAGCTTCCACGGTCCGGACATTCAGTACTTC
CDR3: CASSFHGPDIQYF

D: .
size: .
V: TRBV4-1
J: TRBJ1-2
DNA: TGCGCCAGCAGCCAAGAGGGCGGGAACTATGGCTACACCTTC
CDR3: CASSQEGGNYGYTF

D: .
size: once
V: TRBV29-1
J: TRBJ1-3
DNA: TGCAGCGCTAATTCTGGCAGGGGAAATGGAAACACCATATATTTT
CDR3: CSANSGRGNGNTIYF

D: TRBD1
size: .
V: TRBV15
J: TRBJ1-1
DNA: TGTGCCACCAGCATCCCACAGGGGGCAGCCACTGAAGCTTTCTTT
CDR3: CATSIPQGAATEAFF

D: .
size: .
V: TRBV5-1
J: TRBJ1-2
DNA: TGCGCCAGCAGCCACACCGGGACTGATTATGGCTACACCTTC
CDR3: CASSHTGTDYGYTF

D: .
size: few
V: TRBV19
J: TRBJ1-5
DNA: TGTGCCAGTAAGGATAGCAAAGGTCAGCCCCAGCATTTT
CDR3: CASKDSKGQPQHF

D: .
size: .
V: TRBV30
J: TRBJ1-2
DNA: TGTGCCTTAGACTATGGCTACACCTTC
CDR3: CALDYGYTF

D: .
size: .
V: TRBV7-9
J: TRBJ1-3
DNA: TGTGCCAGCAGCTCCAGGGTCAGCGCTGGAAACACCATATATTTT
CDR3: CASSSRVSAGNTIYF

D: TRBD2
size: .
V: TRBV11-3
J: TRBJ2-5
DNA: TGTGCCAGCAGACCCACGGGGGGAAAGACCCAGTACTTC
CDR3: CASRPTGGKTQYF

D: .
size: .
V: TRBV7-6
J: TRBJ2-3
DNA: TGTGCCAGCAGCTTAGCCCACACAGATACGCAGTATTTT
CDR3: CASSLAHTDTQYF